A selection of T cell receptor beta chains follows, all from one sample in a study of blood T cell repertoires in COVID-19. Profiling relied on immunoSEQ multiplex PCR, and the TCRdb table lists in-frame clones only, not all of them. Seen here are about 240,000 clones, roughly 90% observed once, and the top ten hold approximately 2.8%. Sample: PBMCs or T cells enriched from blood (not recorded which). The origin of the receptors is a woman in her thirties with acute COVID-19. Both conserved end residues are part of each CDR3. The D gene is left open where the match is weak. Clone size is stated in some rows and not others, as once, few, many or a class when expanded.

TRBV27	TRBD2	TRBJ2-7	.	TGTGCCAGCAGTCGGGGGGAGATTGACGAGCAGTACTTC	CASSRGEIDEQYF
TRBV7-2	TRBD1	TRBJ1-1	.	TGTGCCAGCAGCTTCACGACAGGGGTCACTGAAGCTTTCTTT	CASSFTTGVTEAFF
TRBV7-9	.	TRBJ1-2	.	TGTGCCAGCAGCTTAACCCCCCGAGGCACTAACTATGGCTACACCTTC	CASSLTPRGTNYGYTF
TRBV19	TRBD1	TRBJ1-5	.	TGTGCCAGTAGTATAGGTTCAGGGGGGCATCAGCCCCAGCATTTT	CASSIGSGGHQPQHF
TRBV5-1	TRBD1	TRBJ1-4	.	TGCGCCAGCAGCCCAAGCCGGGACAGGGGTGAAAAACTGTTTTTT	CASSPSRDRGEKLFF
TRBV7-8	TRBD2	TRBJ2-1	.	TGTGCCAGCAGGCCATCTAGGACTAGCGGGGGGTACAATGAGCAGTTCTTC	CASRPSRTSGGYNEQFF
TRBV6-1	.	TRBJ2-7	.	TGTGCCAGCAGTGAGGACACGGGCACCTACGAGCAGTACTTC	CASSEDTGTYEQYF
TRBV2	TRBD2	TRBJ2-4	.	TGTGCCAGCATCGGGGAGGGTTCGCTCATTCAGTACTTC	CASIGEGSLIQYF
TRBV11-2	.	TRBJ1-1	.	TGTGCCAGCAGCAACACAAACGACAGGTCTGAAGCTTTCTTT	CASSNTNDRSEAFF
TRBV11-2	.	TRBJ1-1	few	TGTGCCAGCAGCGGTGAACTGTCCCACGCTTTCTTT	CASSGELSHAFF
TRBV19	TRBD2	TRBJ2-5	.	TGTGCCAGTAGGCTTACTAGCGGGGTTGAGACCCAGTACTTC	CASRLTSGVETQYF
TRBV2	.	TRBJ2-2	.	TGTGCCAGCGAGGTGGTGGCCGGGGAGCTGTTTTTT	CASEVVAGELFF
TRBV10-3	TRBD2	TRBJ2-1	.	TGTGCCCTGGGGCTAGCGGGGGACTACAATGAGCAGTTCTTC	CALGLAGDYNEQFF
TRBV6-5	TRBD1	TRBJ1-5	.	TGTGCCAGCAGTAGGACAGGGGGCGCGGATCAGCCCCAGCATTTT	CASSRTGGADQPQHF
TRBV27	TRBD1	TRBJ1-5	.	TGTGCCAGCAGGGTCGGGACAGGGAATCAGCCCCAGCATTTT	CASRVGTGNQPQHF
TRBV19	.	TRBJ1-1	.	TGTGCCAGTAGTAACCGCCGGGGAGGGAACACTGAAGCTTTCTTT	CASSNRRGGNTEAFF
TRBV12-3/TRBV12-4	TRBD1	TRBJ2-7	.	TGTGCCAGCAGGACAGGGGTGAAGGACGAGCAGTACTTC	CASRTGVKDEQYF
TRBV30	.	TRBJ1-3	few	TGTGCCTGGAGTGTACCGGGTGGAAACACCATATATTTT	CAWSVPGGNTIYF
TRBV19	TRBD1	TRBJ1-4	.	TGTGCCAGTAGTGCTCCGGGACAGGCTTATAATGAAAAACTGTTTTTT	CASSAPGQAYNEKLFF
TRBV18	TRBD1	TRBJ1-1	.	TGTGCCAGCTCACCACGACAGGGTTTCACTGAAGCTTTCTTT	CASSPRQGFTEAFF
TRBV13	.	TRBJ1-1	.	TGTGCCAGCAGAAATACCAGGGAATTGGGCACTGAAGCTTTCTTT	CASRNTRELGTEAFF
TRBV6-2/TRBV6-3	TRBD1	TRBJ1-2	.	TGTGCCAGCAGTTACTTTACGGGGACAGGGAGCGCAAGGGGCTACACCTTC	CASSYFTGTGSARGYTF
TRBV5-1	.	TRBJ2-1	.	TGCGCCAGCAGCTTGGGACAGGCGGAGCAGTTCTTC	CASSLGQAEQFF
TRBV11-2	.	TRBJ2-4	.	TGTGCCAGCAGCTTAGGTGTGGCTGCCAAAAACATTCAGTACTTC	CASSLGVAAKNIQYF
TRBV6-1	TRBD2	TRBJ2-3	.	TGTGCCAGCAGTGAAGCCGGGGGGACGGTCACAGATACGCAGTATTTT	CASSEAGGTVTDTQYF
TRBV7-2	.	TRBJ2-5	.	TGTGCCAGCAGCTTAGGTTATGAGACCCAGTACTTC	CASSLGYETQYF
TRBV5-1	.	TRBJ2-3	.	TGCGCCAGCAGTCCTGACTCTGGCGTTGGGCAGTATTTT	CASSPDSGVGQYF
TRBV18	TRBD1	TRBJ1-4	.	TGTGCCAGCTCAGCCCGACAGGGTGGAGGTGAAAAACTGTTTTTT	CASSARQGGGEKLFF
TRBV3-1/TRBV3-2	.	TRBJ1-4	.	TGTGCCAGCAGCCAACAGAGAGGAACTAATGAAAAACTGTTTTTT	CASSQQRGTNEKLFF
TRBV10-1	.	TRBJ2-2	.	TGCGCCAGCCAAAAGACAGGACCGTCGAACACCGGGGAGCTGTTTTTT	CASQKTGPSNTGELFF
TRBV11-2	.	TRBJ2-1	.	TGTGCCAGCAGCGGGAAGGGGAGGTGGCCCCATGAGCAGTTCTTC	CASSGKGRWPHEQFF